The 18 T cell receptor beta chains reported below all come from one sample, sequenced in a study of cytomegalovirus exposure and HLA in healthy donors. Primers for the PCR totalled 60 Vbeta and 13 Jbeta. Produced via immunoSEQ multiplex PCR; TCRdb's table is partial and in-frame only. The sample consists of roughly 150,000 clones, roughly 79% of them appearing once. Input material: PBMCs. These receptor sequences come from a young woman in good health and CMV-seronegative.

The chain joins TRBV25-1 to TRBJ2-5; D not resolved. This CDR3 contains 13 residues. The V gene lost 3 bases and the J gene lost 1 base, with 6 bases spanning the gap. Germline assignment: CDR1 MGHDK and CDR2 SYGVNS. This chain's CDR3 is CASSDYGQETQYF. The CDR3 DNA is TGTGCCAGCAGTGACTACGGCCAAGAGACCCAGTACTTC.

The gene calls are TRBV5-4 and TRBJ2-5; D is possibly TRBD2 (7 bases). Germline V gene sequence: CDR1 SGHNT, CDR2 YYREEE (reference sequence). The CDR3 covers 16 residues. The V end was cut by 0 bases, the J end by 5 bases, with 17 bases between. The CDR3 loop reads CASSLGGGGAGETQYF. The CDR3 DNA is TGTGCCAGCAGCTTGGGGGGTGGGGGGGCAGGGGAGACCCAGTACTTC.

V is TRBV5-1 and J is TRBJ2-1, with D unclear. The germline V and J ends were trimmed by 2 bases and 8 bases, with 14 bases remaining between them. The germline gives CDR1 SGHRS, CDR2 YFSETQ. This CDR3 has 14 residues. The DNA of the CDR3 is TGCGCCAGCAGCTTCCATAATGTTGGCTATGAGCAGTTCTTC. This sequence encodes CASSFHNVGYEQFF.

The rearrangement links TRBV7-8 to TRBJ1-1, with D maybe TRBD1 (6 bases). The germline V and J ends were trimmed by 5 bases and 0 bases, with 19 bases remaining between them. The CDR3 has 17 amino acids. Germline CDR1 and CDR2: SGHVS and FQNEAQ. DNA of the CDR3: TGTGCCAGCAGCCCCACGGGGACACCACGAGTGAACACTGAAGCTTTCTTT. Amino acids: CASSPTGTPRVNTEAFF.

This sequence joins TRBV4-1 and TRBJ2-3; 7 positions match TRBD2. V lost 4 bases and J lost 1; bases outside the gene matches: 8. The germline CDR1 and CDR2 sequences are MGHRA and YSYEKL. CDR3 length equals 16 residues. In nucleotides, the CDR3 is TGCGCCAGCAGCCTAGAACTGGCGGGGGGCACAGATACGCAGTATTTT. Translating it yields CASSLELAGGTDTQYF.

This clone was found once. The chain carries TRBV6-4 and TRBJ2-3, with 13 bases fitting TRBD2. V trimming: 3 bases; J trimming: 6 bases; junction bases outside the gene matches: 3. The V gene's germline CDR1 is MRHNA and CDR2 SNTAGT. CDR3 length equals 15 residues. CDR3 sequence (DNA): TGTGCCAGCAGTGAAGGGACTAGCGGGGCGGATACGCAGTATTTT. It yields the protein CASSEGTSGADTQYF.

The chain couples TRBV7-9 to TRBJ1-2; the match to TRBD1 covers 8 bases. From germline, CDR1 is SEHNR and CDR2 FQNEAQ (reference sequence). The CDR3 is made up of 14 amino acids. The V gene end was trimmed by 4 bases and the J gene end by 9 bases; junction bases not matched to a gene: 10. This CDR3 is CASSSGQGGLSYTF. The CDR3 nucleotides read TGTGCCAGCAGCTCAGGACAGGGCGGACTAAGCTACACCTTC.

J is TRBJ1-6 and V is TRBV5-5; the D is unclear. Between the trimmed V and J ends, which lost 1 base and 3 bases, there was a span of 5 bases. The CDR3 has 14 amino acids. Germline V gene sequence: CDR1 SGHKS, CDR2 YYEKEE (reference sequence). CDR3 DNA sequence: TGTGCCAGCAGCTTGATTATCTATAATTCACCCCTCCACTTT. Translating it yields CASSLIIYNSPLHF.

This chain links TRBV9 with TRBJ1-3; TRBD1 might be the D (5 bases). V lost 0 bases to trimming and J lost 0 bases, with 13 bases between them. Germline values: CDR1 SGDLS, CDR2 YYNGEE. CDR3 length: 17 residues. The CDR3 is CASSVGDRLFSGNTIYF. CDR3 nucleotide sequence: TGTGCCAGCAGCGTAGGTGACAGATTATTCTCTGGAAACACCATATATTTT.

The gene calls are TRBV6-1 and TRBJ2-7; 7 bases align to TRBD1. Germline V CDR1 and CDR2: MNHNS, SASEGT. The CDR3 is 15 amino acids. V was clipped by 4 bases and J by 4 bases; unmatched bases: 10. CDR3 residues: CASSGTGGARYEQYF. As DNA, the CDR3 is TGTGCCAGCAGTGGGACAGGAGGCGCGAGATACGAGCAGTACTTC.

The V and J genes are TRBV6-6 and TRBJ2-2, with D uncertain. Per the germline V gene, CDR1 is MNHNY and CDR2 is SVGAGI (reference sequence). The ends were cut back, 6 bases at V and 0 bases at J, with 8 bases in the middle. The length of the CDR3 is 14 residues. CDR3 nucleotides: TGTGCCAGCAGGGGCAGATCGAACACCGGGGAGCTGTTTTTT. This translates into CASRGRSNTGELFF.

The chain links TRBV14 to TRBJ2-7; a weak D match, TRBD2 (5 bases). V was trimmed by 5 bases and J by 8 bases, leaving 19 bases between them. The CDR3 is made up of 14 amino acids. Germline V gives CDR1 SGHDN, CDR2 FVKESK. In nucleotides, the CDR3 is TGTGCCAGCAGCACATCCCCGGGATTGGGCAAGCAGTACTTC. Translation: CASSTSPGLGKQYF.

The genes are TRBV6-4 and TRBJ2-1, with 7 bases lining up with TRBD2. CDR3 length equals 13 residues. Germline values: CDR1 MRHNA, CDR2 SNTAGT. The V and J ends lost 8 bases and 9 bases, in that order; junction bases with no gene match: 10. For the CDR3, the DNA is TGTGCCAGCGCGGGGGACCACGGAGGTGAGCAGTTCTTC. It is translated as CASAGDHGGEQFF.

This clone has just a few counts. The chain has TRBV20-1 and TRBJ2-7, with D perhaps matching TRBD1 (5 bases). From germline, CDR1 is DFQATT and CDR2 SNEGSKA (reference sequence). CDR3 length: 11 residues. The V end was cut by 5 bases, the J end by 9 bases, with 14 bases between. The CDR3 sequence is CSADQGLAQYF. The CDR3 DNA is TGCAGTGCTGACCAGGGTCTTGCGCAGTACTTC.

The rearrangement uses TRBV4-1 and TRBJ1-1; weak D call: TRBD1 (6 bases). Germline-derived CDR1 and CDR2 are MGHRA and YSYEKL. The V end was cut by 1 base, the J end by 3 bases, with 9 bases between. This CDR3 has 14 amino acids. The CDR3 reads CASSQVPGDTEAFF. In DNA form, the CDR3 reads TGCGCCAGCAGCCAAGTGCCAGGGGACACTGAAGCTTTCTTT.

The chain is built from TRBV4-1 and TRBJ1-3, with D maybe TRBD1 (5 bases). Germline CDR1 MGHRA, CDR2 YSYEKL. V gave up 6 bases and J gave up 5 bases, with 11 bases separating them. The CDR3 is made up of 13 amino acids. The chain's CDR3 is CASRGLGRNTIYF. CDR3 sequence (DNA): TGCGCCAGCAGGGGACTGGGACGAAACACCATATATTTT.

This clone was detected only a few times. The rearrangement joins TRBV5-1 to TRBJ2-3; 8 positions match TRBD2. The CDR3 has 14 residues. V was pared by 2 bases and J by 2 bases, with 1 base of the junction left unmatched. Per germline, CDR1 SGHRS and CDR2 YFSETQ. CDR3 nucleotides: TGCGCCAGCAGCTTCGGGGGGGCCACAGATACGCAGTATTTT. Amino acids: CASSFGGATDTQYF.

The DNA for the CDR3 is TGTGCCAGCAGTCCCTATTTTGGGGCGCGTGAAAAACTGTTTTTT. This sequence encodes CASSPYFGAREKLFF. V gene TRBV7-9 combines with J gene TRBJ1-4; weak D call: TRBD1 (5 bases). The germline V and J ends were trimmed by 6 bases and 7 bases, with 18 bases remaining between them. This CDR3 contains 15 residues. CDR1 SEHNR and CDR2 FQNEAQ come from the germline V gene (reference sequence).